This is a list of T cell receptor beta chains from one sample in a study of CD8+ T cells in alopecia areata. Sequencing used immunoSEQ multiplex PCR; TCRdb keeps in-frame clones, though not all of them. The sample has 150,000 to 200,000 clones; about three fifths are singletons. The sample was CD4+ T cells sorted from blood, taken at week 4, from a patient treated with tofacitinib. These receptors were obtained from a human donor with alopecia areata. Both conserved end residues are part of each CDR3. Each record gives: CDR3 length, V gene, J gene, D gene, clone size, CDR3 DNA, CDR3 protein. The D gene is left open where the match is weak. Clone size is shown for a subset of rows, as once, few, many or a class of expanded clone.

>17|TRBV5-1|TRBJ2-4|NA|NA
TGCGCCAGCAGCTTGGCAGGGGGGGCCCCCAAAGCAAACATTCAGTACTTC
CASSLAGGAPKANIQYF
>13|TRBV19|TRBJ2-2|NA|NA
TGTGCCAGTAGTCCAGGGTTCACCGGGGAGCTGTTTTTT
CASSPGFTGELFF
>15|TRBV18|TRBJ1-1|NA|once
TGTGCCAGCTCACCACCGGGGCCGCTGAACACTGAAGCTTTCTTT
CASSPPGPLNTEAFF
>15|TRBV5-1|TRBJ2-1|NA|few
TGCGCCAGCGCAACTGGGACCAGCTCCTACAATGAGCAGTTCTTC
CASATGTSSYNEQFF
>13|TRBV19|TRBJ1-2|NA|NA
TGTGCCAGTAGAGATGACAGAGCGTCAGGCTACACCTTC
CASRDDRASGYTF
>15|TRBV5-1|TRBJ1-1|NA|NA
TGCGCCAGCAGCCAAGGGAGGGGGTTAGGCACTGAAGCTTTCTTT
CASSQGRGLGTEAFF
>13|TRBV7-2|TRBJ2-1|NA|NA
TGTGCCAGCAGCGAGGCCCTGCACAATGAGCAGTTCTTC
CASSEALHNEQFF
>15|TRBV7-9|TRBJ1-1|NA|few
TGTGCCAGCAGCTTAGGCGGTATTCTGAACACTGAAGCTTTCTTT
CASSLGGILNTEAFF
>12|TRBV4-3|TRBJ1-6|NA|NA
TGCGCCAGCAGCCAAGTTAATTCACCCCTCCACTTT
CASSQVNSPLHF
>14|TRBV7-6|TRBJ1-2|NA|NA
TGTGCCAGCAGCTTAACGGGGCAGGGGAATGGCTACACCTTC
CASSLTGQGNGYTF
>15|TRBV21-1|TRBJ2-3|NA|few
TGTGCCAGCAGCAAAAGTGGACAGGGGGGAGATACGCAGTATTTT
CASSKSGQGGDTQYF
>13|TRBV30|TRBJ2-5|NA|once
TGTGCCTGGAGTACAGCCAGTCAAGAGACCCAGTACTTC
CAWSTASQETQYF
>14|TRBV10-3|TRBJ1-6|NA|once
TGTGCCATCAGTGAGTCGAACAGGCCCCCACCCCTCCACTTT
CAISESNRPPPLHF
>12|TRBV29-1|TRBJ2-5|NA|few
TGCAGCGTCGCCGACTGGATAGAGACCCAGTACTTC
CSVADWIETQYF
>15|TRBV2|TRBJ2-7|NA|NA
TGTGCCAGTAGTCTGGGCCTAACTACATCCTACGAGCAGTACTTC
CASSLGLTTSYEQYF
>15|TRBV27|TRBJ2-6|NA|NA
TGTGCCAGCAGGGCCCATGGGACTGGGGCCAACGTCCTGACTTTC
CASRAHGTGANVLTF
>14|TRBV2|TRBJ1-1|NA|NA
TGTGCCAGCATCAGGGTGGGGGTTGAGACTGAAGCTTTCTTT
CASIRVGVETEAFF
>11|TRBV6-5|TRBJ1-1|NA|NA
TGTGCCAGCAGCGAAGGGTTCGAAGCTTTCTTT
CASSEGFEAFF
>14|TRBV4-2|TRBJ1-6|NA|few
TGTGCCAGCAGCCAATTCCAGGGCGAATCACCCCTCCACTTT
CASSQFQGESPLHF
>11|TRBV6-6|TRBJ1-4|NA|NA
TGTGCCAGCAGTCCAGGGGAAAAACTGTTTTTT
CASSPGEKLFF
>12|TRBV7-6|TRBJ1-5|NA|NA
TGTGCCAGCAGCTTAGCCAATCAGCCCCAGCATTTT
CASSLANQPQHF
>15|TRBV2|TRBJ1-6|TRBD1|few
TGTGCCAGCAATGGCCGGGACAGGGATAATTCACCCCTCCACTTT
CASNGRDRDNSPLHF
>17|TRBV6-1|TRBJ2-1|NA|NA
TGTGCCAGCAGTGAGCTGCGAGTTAGTGGCTCCTACAATGAGCAGTTCTTC
CASSELRVSGSYNEQFF
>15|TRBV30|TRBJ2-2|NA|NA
TGTGCCTGGAGTGTAATAACAGGGCGAACCGGGGAGCTGTTTTTT
CAWSVITGRTGELFF
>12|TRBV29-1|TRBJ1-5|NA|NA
TGCAGCGTCGTCCAGGGTAATCAGCCCCAGCATTTT
CSVVQGNQPQHF
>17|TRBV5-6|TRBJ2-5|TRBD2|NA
TGTGCCAGCAGCGGGCGGACTAGCGGGGAGCCAACGGAGACCCAGTACTTC
CASSGRTSGEPTETQYF
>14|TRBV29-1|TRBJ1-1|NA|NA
TGCAGCGTTGCCTTTCCGGGACCTTACACTGAAGCTTTCTTT
CSVAFPGPYTEAFF
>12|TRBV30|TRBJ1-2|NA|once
TGTGCCTGGGTGGGGGCTAACTATGGCTACACCTTC
CAWVGANYGYTF
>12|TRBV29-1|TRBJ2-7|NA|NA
TGCAGCGTACGGGACTCGATGTACGAGCAGTACTTC
CSVRDSMYEQYF
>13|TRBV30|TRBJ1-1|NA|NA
TGTGCCTGCCATCAGGCGCGAGGCACTGAAGCTTTCTTT
CACHQARGTEAFF
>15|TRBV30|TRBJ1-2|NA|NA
TGTGCCTGGAGTGCTGCGGACAGACCTAACTATGGCTACACCTTC
CAWSAADRPNYGYTF
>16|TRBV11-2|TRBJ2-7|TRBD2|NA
TGTGCCAGCAGCTATGACGTGGGACTAGCGGACTACGAGCAGTACTTC
CASSYDVGLADYEQYF